One and the same sample provided the 19 T cell receptor delta chains below, sequenced in a study of gamma-delta chains in newborns, infants, children. TCRdb used CATT to re-call clones from the reads. Here the sample spans more than 7,500 delta-chain clones, 22% being singletons. The specimen was blood. These receptor sequences come from a child who was a newborn, infant or young child, either healthy, febrile or measles-vaccinated (not recorded which).

This clone has a handful of counts. The junction departs from the called germline gene at one end, perhaps through a read error. The chain links TRDV2 to TRDJ3; D possibly corresponds to TRDD3 (5 bases). The CDR3 covers 18 residues. CDR1 and CDR2 (germline): GEAIGNYY, EKD. CDR3 sequence reads: CACDTVLESSWDTRQIFF. The CDR3 nucleotides are TGTGCCTGTGACACCGTACTGGAGAGCTCCTGGGACACCCGACAGATATTTTTC.

This clone was picked up a small number of times. The J gene is TRDJ1, the V gene TRDV2, with 7 bases identical to TRDD3. The CDR3 has 14 amino acids. The germline CDR1 and CDR2 sequences are GEAIGNYY and EKD. V shed 3 bases and J 10 bases; nucleotides not matched to a gene: 13. The CDR3 coding sequence is TGTGCCTGTGACTCCCTCTGGGGGTATCCATCACTCATCTTT. Its translation: CACDSLWGYPSLIF.

V and J are TRDV2 and TRDJ1, with 7 bases aligning to TRDD3. Germline loops: CDR1 GEAIGNYY, CDR2 EKD. The CDR3 is 15 amino acids. V lost 3 bases, J lost 0 bases, and 6 bases stayed unmatched. In DNA, the CDR3 is TGTGCCTGTGACGCTTGGGGGAAGAACACCGATAAACTCATCTTT. It specifies CACDAWGKNTDKLIF.

This clone has a handful of counts. The rearrangement joins TRDV2 to TRDJ1; 10 nucleotides line up with TRDD3. With 0 bases clipped from V and 1 base from J, the junction kept 13 bases outside the gene matches. This CDR3 has 19 residues. Germline CDR1 is GEAIGNYY and CDR2 is EKD. CDR3 sequence reads: CACDTVSRGIRPSTDKLIF. The DNA for the CDR3 is TGTGCCTGTGACACCGTATCTAGGGGGATACGCCCCTCCACCGATAAACTCATCTTT.

Judged by abundance, this clone is large (0.1 to 1%). The sample contains more than one DNA sequence encoding this CDR3. The V call is TRDV2, the J call TRDJ1; D remains unclear. With 0 bases removed from V and 7 bases from J, the gap between germline ends came to 14 bases. The CDR3 spans 14 residues. Germline V gene data show CDR1 as GEAIGNYY and CDR2 as EKD. The CDR3 bases are TGTGCCTGTGACACCGTAAGCTCCGGGACTAAACTCATCTTT. This encodes CACDTVSSGTKLIF.

This clone has a handful of counts. A read error may explain this, as a much larger clone is one base away. The rearrangement links TRDV2 to TRDJ1, with 12 bases lining up with TRDD3. CDR3 length: 17 residues. With V trimmed by 3 bases and J by 9 bases, 16 bases remained unmatched. Germline V gene data show CDR1 as GEAIGNYY and CDR2 as EKD. For the CDR3, the DNA is TGTGCCTGTGACGCCGTTACTGGGGGATACCAGCCAATGGAACTCATCTTT. Its protein is CACDAVTGGYQPMELIF.

This clone turned up a few times. V usage is TRDV2 and J usage is TRDJ3; 8 positions match TRDD3. This CDR3 has 19 amino acids. The V gene end was trimmed by 0 bases and the J gene end by 2 bases; junction bases not matched to a gene: 8. Germline V gene lookup returns CDR1 GEAIGNYY and CDR2 EKD. Here the CDR3 DNA reads TGTGCCTGTGACACCGTACCGGGGGATATGACCTGGGACACCCGACAGATGTTTTTC. Residues: CACDTVPGDMTWDTRQMFF.

Concerning this clone: This sample also contains other DNA sequences that code for the same CDR3. This sequence joins TRDV2 and TRDJ1; D may be TRDD3 (5 bases). The CDR3 is made up of 17 amino acids. V dropped 1 base and J dropped 0 bases, with 17 bases sitting between them. Germline lookup yields CDR1 GEAIGNYY and CDR2 EKD. The CDR3 reads CACDTLQGSPYTDKLIF. The CDR3 bases are TGTGCCTGTGACACTCTCCAGGGGAGTCCTTACACCGATAAACTCATCTTT.

This clone was seen a handful of times. CDR3 nucleotide sequence: TGTGCCTGTGACACCGTTATGGTGGGGGATACCCTCTCCTCCTGGGACACCCGACAGATGTTTTTC. As protein: CACDTVMVGDTLSSWDTRQMFF. The chain is built from TRDV2 and TRDJ3, with 10 bases identical to TRDD3. V lost 0 bases and J lost 0; bases outside the gene matches: 13. The CDR3 covers 22 residues. Germline CDR1 and CDR2: GEAIGNYY and EKD.

This clone has a handful of counts. Other DNA sequences in this specimen translate into the identical CDR3. This rearrangement joins TRDV1 to TRDJ1, with TRDD3 identical over 8 bases. CDR3 size: 24 residues. After removal of 0 bases from V and 0 bases from J, the junction contained 27 bases not matched to a gene. The germline V gene has CDR1 TSWWSYY and CDR2 QGS. The DNA of the CDR3 is TGTGCTCTTGGGGAACTAGTATATAGTCGGCGAGGTACTGGGGGGTACTTCTACACCGATAAACTCATCTTT. Translating it yields CALGELVYSRRGTGGYFYTDKLIF.

This clone is termed medium-sized (0.01 to 0.1%). The chain combines TRDV2 with TRDJ1, with TRDD3 identical over 11 bases. The germline gives CDR1 GEAIGNYY, CDR2 EKD. The CDR3 consists of 17 residues. J gave up 0 bases and V 4 bases, and 9 bases lay outside the gene matches. The CDR3 DNA reads as TGTGCCTGTGATCCTCTGGGGGATACCGAGTACACCGATAAACTCATCTTT. It is translated as CACDPLGDTEYTDKLIF.

The chain links TRDV3 to TRDJ1; 11 bases are a match to TRDD3. J lost 4 bases, V lost 2 bases, and 15 bases had no gene match. The CDR3 has 17 residues. Looked up from germline, CDR1 is TVYSNPD and CDR2 is GDNSRS (reference sequence). In nucleotides, the CDR3 is TGTGCCTTTGGATCCAAATGGGGGATACGGAAGGACGATAAACTCATCTTT. Its translation is CAFGSKWGIRKDDKLIF.

Notes on this clone: This may come from a read error, since a much larger clone is one base off. The rearrangement joins TRDV2 to TRDJ1, with D maybe TRDD3 (5 bases). This CDR3 spans 14 amino acids. Germline V CDR1 and CDR2: GEAIGNYY, EKD. CDR3 region: CAWDTLGNTDKLIF. CDR3 in DNA: TGTGCCTGGGACACTTTGGGGAACACCGATAAACTCATCTTT.

The V gene is TRDV2, the J gene TRDJ3; no clear D. The CDR3 has 13 residues. Trimming left V 0 bases short and J 4 bases short, with 0 bases between. Germline CDR1 GEAIGNYY, CDR2 EKD. The CDR3 nucleotides are TGTGCCTGTGACACCTGGGACACCCGACAGATGTTTTTC. Protein sequence: CACDTWDTRQMFF.

Remarks on this clone: In the same sample, other DNA sequences code for this CDR3. The chain has TRDV2 and TRDJ1; TRDD3 matches at 9 bases. Trimming cost V 0 bases and J 2 bases; bases outside gene matches: 18. Germline lookup yields CDR1 GEAIGNYY and CDR2 EKD. The CDR3 has 20 amino acids. DNA of the CDR3: TGTGCCTGTGACACCGTTTTGCTTGGGGATACGCGAGGGAAGACCGATAAACTCATCTTT. Residues: CACDTVLLGDTRGKTDKLIF.

This clone was seen more than once but under ten times. Different DNA sequences within this sample yield the same CDR3. The rearrangement joins TRDV2 to TRDJ1; 8 bases agree with TRDD3. CDR3 length equals 18 residues. Losses at the gene ends were 3 bases for V and 0 bases for J; bases not matched to a gene: 14. Germline-derived CDR1 and CDR2 are GEAIGNYY and EKD. CDR3 DNA sequence: TGTGCCTGTGACCCACTGGGGGCCACAAAGCCCTACACCGATAAACTCATCTTT. This encodes CACDPLGATKPYTDKLIF.

In the case of this clone: This could be a read error, since a much larger clone is one nucleotide away. Additional DNA sequences in this sample encode the identical CDR3. The chain is built from TRDV2 and TRDJ1, with 9 bases aligning to TRDD3. CDR1 and CDR2 (germline): GEAIGNYY, EKD. The CDR3 is made up of 21 amino acids. V shed 2 bases and J 0 bases; nucleotides not matched to a gene: 21. The DNA of the CDR3 is TGTGCCTGTGACAGCCTTCCCGGGGAATTGGGGGATAACTTGTACACCGATAAACTCATCTTT. This gives the protein CACDSLPGELGDNLYTDKLIF.

CDR3 nucleotides: TGTGCCTGTGACACCGTGGGATCCCCCTCCTGGGACACCCGACAGATGTTTTTC. Translating it yields CACDTVGSPSWDTRQMFF. The gene calls are TRDV2 and TRDJ3, with a possible D match to TRDD3 (5 bases). The V and J ends lost 0 bases and 0 bases respectively, with 11 bases between them. Germline-derived CDR1 and CDR2 are GEAIGNYY and EKD. The CDR3 contains 18 residues.

This sequence joins TRDV2 and TRDJ1; D may be TRDD3 (6 bases). Germline lookup yields CDR1 GEAIGNYY and CDR2 EKD. V was shortened by 6 bases and J by 4 bases, with 23 bases between the two germline ends. CDR3 size: 16 residues. CDR3 DNA: TGTGCCTGTTACGTACTGGGTGATTCCAGCGACGATAAACTCATCTTT. Translating it yields CACYVLGDSSDDKLIF.